These 28 T cell receptor beta chains were sequenced from one sample in a study of blood T cell repertoires in COVID-19 (dated by TCRdb to 2019 to 2021). Library preparation employed the immunoSEQ multiplex PCR assay. The source is immuneACCESS, and TCRdb retained only in-frame sequences with V and J called. Part of the clones is not carried over; for the studies checked, unresolved V genes explain less than half of this, and the remainder is unexplained. Recorded for this sample are 35,000 to 50,000 clones; about three quarters of them occurred a single time. Of the sample, under 9% is held by the ten largest clones. Sequencing input: peripheral blood. These receptors were obtained from a man between 65 and 85 years old with active or convalescent COVID-19.

The chain joins TRBV30 to TRBJ2-4; a possible D gene is TRBD2 (5 bases). Trimming took 2 bases from V and 0 from J, leaving 8 bases between them. Germline-derived CDR1 and CDR2 are GTSNPN and SVGIG (reference sequence). There are 14 residues in the CDR3. DNA of the CDR3: TGTGCCTGGAGTTCGGGATTAGCCAAAAACATTCAGTACTTC. Encoded protein: CAWSSGLAKNIQYF.

The rearrangement uses TRBV21-1 and TRBJ1-3. TRBV21-1 is a pseudogene. The CDR3 runs 16 residues. The CDR3 region has the DNA TGTGCCAGCAAAAAGGAGACCTACTGCTCTGGAAACACCATATATTTT. This sequence encodes CASKKETYCSGNTIYF.

The CDR3 is CASSPPGQNYEQYF. CDR3 sequence (DNA): TGTGCCAGCTCACCACCGGGACAGAACTACGAGCAGTACTTC. The V and J genes are TRBV18 and TRBJ2-7; 7 bases agree with TRBD1. With 0 bases clipped from V and 3 bases from J, the junction kept 2 bases outside the gene matches. Germline assignment: CDR1 KGHSH and CDR2 LQKENI. The CDR3 runs 14 residues. The complete variable domain, with remaining parts taken from reference TRBV18 and TRBJ2-7, reads NAGVMQNPRHLVRRRGQEARLRCSPMKGHSHVYWYRQLPEEGLKFMVYLQKENIIDESGMPKERFSAEFPKEGPSILRIQQVVRGDSAAYFCASSPPGQNYEQYFGPGTRLTVT.

V is TRBV9 and J is TRBJ1-6; possible D gene TRBD1, 6 bases. CDR3 length: 13 amino acids. The V gene's germline CDR1 is SGDLS and CDR2 YYNGEE. V lost 5 bases to trimming and J lost 5 bases, with 8 bases between them. The CDR3 sequence: CASRQGNNSPLHF. CDR3 nucleotide sequence: TGTGCCAGCAGACAGGGAAATAATTCACCCCTCCACTTT.

The chain uses TRBV28 and TRBJ1-6; perhaps TRBD1 as D (6 bases). Germline values: CDR1 MDHEN, CDR2 SYDVKM. V was clipped by 6 bases and J by 8 bases, with 17 bases between them. The CDR3 loop spans 15 amino acids. CDR3 in amino acids: CASRGAGAEYSPLHF. DNA for the CDR3: TGTGCCAGCAGGGGGGCCGGGGCAGAGTATTCACCCCTCCACTTT. The full variable domain, its missing parts supplied by reference TRBV28 and TRBJ1-6, is DVKVTQSSRYLVKRTGEKVFLECVQDMDHENMFWYRQDPGLGLRLIYFSYDVKMKEKGDIPEGYSVSREKKERFSLILESASTNQTSMYLCASRGAGAEYSPLHFGNGTRLTVT.

The chain couples TRBV5-1 to TRBJ2-5, with D tentatively TRBD2 (6 bases). V was shortened by 2 bases and J by 3 bases, with 8 bases between the two germline ends. Germline V CDR1 and CDR2: SGHRS, YFSETQ. The CDR3 totals 13 residues. The CDR3 coding sequence is TGCGCCAGCAGCTTCGGGGGAGAAGAGACCCAGTACTTC. Its translation is CASSFGGEETQYF.

The chain joins TRBV19 to TRBJ2-3; D is possibly TRBD2 (5 bases). Germline CDR1 is LNHDA and CDR2 is SQIVND (reference sequence). V lost 5 bases and J lost 7, with 7 bases in between. This CDR3 region has 11 residues. CDR3: CASSSGNTQYF. CDR3 DNA sequence: TGTGCCAGTAGTTCGGGAAATACGCAGTATTTT.

CDR3 nucleotides: TGTGCCAGCAGCTTAGTTGATGTGGCCGGCGGTGGCGGGGAGCTGTTTTTT. Translation: CASSLVDVAGGGGELFF. The chain has TRBV7-2 and TRBJ2-2; D uncertain. This CDR3 has 17 residues. The germline CDR1 and CDR2 sequences are SGHTA and FQGNSA. V was pared by 1 base and J by 7 bases, with 19 bases between.

The chain uses TRBV2 and TRBJ1-1; D is ambiguous. V lost 6 bases and J lost 1, with 12 bases in between. Germline V lookup: CDR1 SNHLY, CDR2 FYNNEI. CDR3 length: 14 amino acids. This CDR3 reads CASRGGMENTEAFF. The CDR3 nucleotides read TGTGCCAGCAGAGGAGGGATGGAGAACACTGAAGCTTTCTTT.

J is TRBJ2-6 and V is TRBV28; D is possibly TRBD1 (5 bases). Trimming cost V 5 bases and J 2 bases, with 7 bases left between them. This CDR3 is 14 amino acids long. Germline CDR1 is MDHEN and CDR2 is SYDVKM. The CDR3 bases are TGTGCCAGCAGTGGGGCAACTGGGGCCAACGTCCTGACTTTC. It translates to CASSGATGANVLTF.

The chain carries TRBV7-6 and TRBJ2-5; 7 bases line up with TRBD2. The CDR3 extends over 16 amino acids. CDR1 SGHVS and CDR2 FNYEAQ come from the germline V gene. Trimming at V came to 1 base and at J to 5 bases, leaving 10 bases not matched to a gene. This CDR3 is CASSLDFGGVLETQYF. Here the CDR3 DNA reads TGTGCCAGCAGCTTAGATTTTGGGGGGGTCCTCGAGACCCAGTACTTC.

This rearrangement joins TRBV20-1 to TRBJ1-5; D call uncertain. CDR3 size: 12 residues. Germline V gene lookup returns CDR1 DFQATT and CDR2 SNEGSKA (reference sequence). The V and J ends lost 3 bases and 5 bases respectively, with 8 bases between them. CDR3 in DNA: TGCAGTGCTAGTGATTCCGATCAGCCCCAGCATTTT. Residues: CSASDSDQPQHF.

The chain couples TRBV21-1 to TRBJ1-4. TRBV21-1 is termed a pseudogene. CDR3 length: 17 amino acids. The CDR3 region has the DNA TGTGCCAGCAGCAAAGGTTGCAAAACCCTTCGGGGGGAAAAACTGTTTTTT. Its translation is CASSKGCKTLRGEKLFF.

This sequence joins TRBV3-1 (or the pseudogene TRBV3-2) and TRBJ1-3, with D possibly TRBD1 on 6 matching bases. V lost 1 base, J lost 4 bases, and 14 bases lay in between. Germline CDR1 is LGHDT and CDR2 is YNNKEL (reference sequence). The CDR3 spans 16 residues. In nucleotides, the CDR3 is TGTGCCAGCAGCCAAGTATCGGGGACAACAGGAAACACCATATATTTT. This encodes CASSQVSGTTGNTIYF.

The chain combines TRBV9 with TRBJ1-1; no firm D call. Germline CDR1 reads SGDLS; CDR2 reads YYNGEE. The CDR3 loop spans 14 amino acids. V dropped 0 bases and J dropped 5 bases, with 11 bases sitting between them. The CDR3 spells CASSVDLEETEAFF. The CDR3 coding sequence is TGTGCCAGCAGCGTAGACCTCGAGGAGACTGAAGCTTTCTTT. Full variable domain (rest looked up from reference TRBV9 and TRBJ1-1): DSGVTQTPKHLITATGQRVTLRCSPRSGDLSVYWYQQSLDQGLQFLIQYYNGEERAKGNILERFSAQQFPDLHSELNLSSLELGDSALYFCASSVDLEETEAFFGQGTRLTVV.

The V gene is TRBV3-1 (or the pseudogene TRBV3-2), the J gene TRBJ1-2; TRBD1 is a possible D gene (6 bases). The CDR3 is 16 residues long. Trimming shortened V by 4 bases and J by 4 bases, and 19 bases separated the two germline ends. Looked up from germline, CDR1 is LGHDT and CDR2 is YNNKEL (reference sequence). In nucleotides, the CDR3 is TGTGCCAGCAGCCTCCACCTTGCGGGGGGCGGCTATGGCTACACCTTC. Amino acid sequence: CASSLHLAGGGYGYTF.

This clone was detected only once. Written as DNA, the CDR3 is TGTGCCAGCAGCTTGCAGGGGCTGAAAGCTTTCTTT. This sequence encodes CASSLQGLKAFF. The chain couples TRBV11-2 to TRBJ1-1; possibly TRBD1 for D (6 bases). Germline V gene data show CDR1 as SGHAT and CDR2 as FQNNGV. The CDR3 runs to 12 residues. V was cut by 3 bases and J by 9 bases, with 11 bases left in between.

This chain uses TRBV30 with TRBJ1-4, with 10 bases matching TRBD1. This CDR3 has 15 amino acids. J lost 4 bases, V lost 4 bases, and 6 bases had no gene match. The germline gives CDR1 GTSNPN, CDR2 SVGIG (reference sequence). CDR3 nucleotide sequence: TGTGCCTGGAATCAGGGGACAGGGGTTAATGAAAAACTGTTTTTT. Its translation is CAWNQGTGVNEKLFF.

This clone has just a few counts. The junction differs from germline at one of its ends, possibly a read error. This chain connects TRBV6-5 to TRBJ2-7, with 7 bases that match TRBD2. CDR1 is MNHEY, CDR2 SVGAGI, per germline. The length of the CDR3 is 15 residues. This CDR3 reads CASCYPFREVYEQYF. CDR3 sequence (DNA): TGTGCCAGCTGTTACCCGTTCCGGGAGGTCTACGAGCAGTACTTC.

This clone was observed a handful of times. The J gene is TRBJ1-2, the V gene TRBV5-6; D gene uncertain. Trimming stripped 4 bases from V and 0 bases from J, with 13 bases between. Germline CDR1 and CDR2: SGHDT and YYEEEE. The CDR3 sequence is 15 residues long. CDR3 loop: CASSPRQATNYGYTF. CDR3 bases: TGTGCCAGCAGCCCACGACAAGCCACTAACTATGGCTACACCTTC.

This clone was counted a few times. This chain joins TRBV5-1 and TRBJ2-7; 12 nucleotides align to TRBD1. Germline V gene data show CDR1 as SGHRS and CDR2 as YFSETQ. The CDR3 length is 18 residues. The junction had 10 bases not matched to a gene; V was cut back by 1 base and J by 2 bases. CDR3 sequence: CASSLPPTGDRGPYEQYF. DNA of the CDR3: TGCGCCAGCAGCTTGCCGCCTACGGGGGACAGGGGGCCCTACGAGCAGTACTTC.

The rearrangement joins TRBV19 to TRBJ2-3; D is uncertain. Germline V lookup: CDR1 LNHDA, CDR2 SQIVND (reference sequence). The length of the CDR3 is 13 residues. Trimming left V 8 bases short and J 3 bases short, with 12 bases between. Here the CDR3 DNA reads TGTGCCAGTGGTACGCGGAATACAGATACGCAGTATTTT. Translated: CASGTRNTDTQYF.

With respect to this clone: Other DNA sequences of this sample code for an identical CDR3. The chain links TRBV6-5 to TRBJ2-7, with 8 bases matching TRBD1. The germline gives CDR1 MNHEY, CDR2 SVGAGI. The V segment lost 0 bases and the J segment 4 bases; nucleotides outside the gene matches: 5. CDR3 size: 15 residues. Here the CDR3 reads CASSYSRDRTYEQYF. The CDR3 region has the DNA TGTGCCAGCAGTTACTCCCGGGACAGGACTTACGAGCAGTACTTC.

The rearrangement joins TRBV11-2 to TRBJ2-1, with a tentative D call TRBD1 (6 bases). Germline V gene data show CDR1 as SGHAT and CDR2 as FQNNGV. This CDR3 contains 16 residues. Trimming removed 6 bases from V and 2 bases from J, with 17 bases in between. For the CDR3, the DNA is TGTGCCAGCAGTCGCTCTGCGCAGGGGCCCTACAATGAGCAGTTCTTC. Translation: CASSRSAQGPYNEQFF.

This clone occurred once. The chain is built from TRBV28 and TRBJ1-4, with 9 bases aligning to TRBD1. Germline V lookup: CDR1 MDHEN, CDR2 SYDVKM. CDR3 size: 14 residues. The V gene end was trimmed by 7 bases and the J gene end by 8 bases; junction bases not matched to a gene: 8. The CDR3 nucleotides are TGTGCCAGCATCGGGACAGGGAATGGAGAAAAACTGTTTTTT. Its translation: CASIGTGNGEKLFF. Filled out from reference TRBV28 and TRBJ1-4, the complete variable domain reads DVKVTQSSRYLVKRTGEKVFLECVQDMDHENMFWYRQDPGLGLRLIYFSYDVKMKEKGDIPEGYSVSREKKERFSLILESASTNQTSMYLCASIGTGNGEKLFFGSGTQLSVL.

The chain joins TRBV30 to TRBJ1-4; tentative D call: TRBD1 (5 bases). The CDR3 sequence is 14 residues long. CDR1 is GTSNPN, CDR2 SVGIG, per germline (reference sequence). Trimming cost V 2 bases and J 8 bases, with 15 bases left between them. In DNA, the CDR3 is TGTGCCTGGAGTTCCCTAGGAGGGGTGGAAAAACTGTTTTTT. As protein: CAWSSLGGVEKLFF.

This chain joins TRBV5-4 and TRBJ2-5, with 12 bases matching TRBD2. Germline CDR1 reads SGHNT; CDR2 reads YYREEE (reference sequence). With 2 bases clipped from V and 3 bases from J, the junction kept 14 bases outside the gene matches. CDR3 length equals 19 residues. The CDR3 loop reads CASSLPARWTSGAKETQYF. Here the CDR3 DNA reads TGTGCCAGCAGCTTACCCGCCCGCTGGACTAGCGGGGCTAAAGAGACCCAGTACTTC. Using reference TRBV5-4 and TRBJ2-5 for the parts outside the CDR3, the full variable domain is ETGVTQSPTHLIKTRGQQVTLRCSSQSGHNTVSWYQQALGQGPQFIFQYYREEENGRGNFPPRFSGLQFPNYSSELNVNALELDDSALYLCASSLPARWTSGAKETQYFGPGTRLLVL.

This clone appeared a few times. The chain has TRBV2 and TRBJ2-7, with 12 bases aligning to TRBD1. Germline CDR1 reads SNHLY; CDR2 reads FYNNEI. The CDR3 is 15 residues long. With V trimmed by 6 bases and J by 5 bases, 8 bases remained unmatched. DNA of the CDR3: TGTGCCAGCAGGGCCGGGACAGGGGGCCTAAACGAGCAGTACTTC. Protein sequence: CASRAGTGGLNEQYF.